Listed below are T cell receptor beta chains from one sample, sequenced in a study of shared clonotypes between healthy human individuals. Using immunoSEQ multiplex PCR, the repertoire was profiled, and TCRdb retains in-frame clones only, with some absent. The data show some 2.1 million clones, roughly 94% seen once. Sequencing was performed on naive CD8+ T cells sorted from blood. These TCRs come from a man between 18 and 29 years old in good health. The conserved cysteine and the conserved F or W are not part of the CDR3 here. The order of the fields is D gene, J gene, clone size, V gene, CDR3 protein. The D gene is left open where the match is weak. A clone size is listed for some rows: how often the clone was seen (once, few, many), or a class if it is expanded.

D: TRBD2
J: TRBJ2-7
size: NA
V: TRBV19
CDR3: ASSTGTSYEQY

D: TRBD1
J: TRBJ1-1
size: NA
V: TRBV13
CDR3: ASSLRTGGWTEAF

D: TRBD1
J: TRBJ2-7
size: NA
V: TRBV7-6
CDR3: ASSFSGQGYEQY

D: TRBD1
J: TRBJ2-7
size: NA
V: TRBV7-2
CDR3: ASSEAGTGGHEQY

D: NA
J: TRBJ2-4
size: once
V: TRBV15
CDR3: ATSGLDVGAKNIQY

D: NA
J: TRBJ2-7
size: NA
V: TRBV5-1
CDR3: ASSLTETYEQY

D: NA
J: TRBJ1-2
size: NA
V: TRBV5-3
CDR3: ARSSDPPNGYGYT

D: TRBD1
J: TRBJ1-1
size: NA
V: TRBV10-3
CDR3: AIRDGQENTEAF

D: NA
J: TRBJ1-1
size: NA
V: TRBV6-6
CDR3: ASSSRTAEAF

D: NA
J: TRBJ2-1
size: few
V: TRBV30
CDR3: AWSDDADEQF

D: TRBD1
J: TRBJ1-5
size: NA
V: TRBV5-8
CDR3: ASSLIGQANQPQH

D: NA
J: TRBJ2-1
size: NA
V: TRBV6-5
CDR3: ASSYPPNEQF

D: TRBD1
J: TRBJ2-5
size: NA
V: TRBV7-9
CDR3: ASSARQGAVETQY

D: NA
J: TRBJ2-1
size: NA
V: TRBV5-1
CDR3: ASSEFNEQF

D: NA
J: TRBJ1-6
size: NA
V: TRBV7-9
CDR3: ASSPTESSYNSPLH

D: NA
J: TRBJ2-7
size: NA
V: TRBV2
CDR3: ASSPTPSEQY

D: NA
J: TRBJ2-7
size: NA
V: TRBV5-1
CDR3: ASSLTDSYEQY

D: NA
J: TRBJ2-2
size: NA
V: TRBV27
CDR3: ASSLSRTQANTGELF

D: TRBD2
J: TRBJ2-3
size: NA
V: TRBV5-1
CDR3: ASSLPWAGTSGGAAIDTQY

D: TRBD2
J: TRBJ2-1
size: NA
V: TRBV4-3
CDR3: ASSHPGTSGRHEQF

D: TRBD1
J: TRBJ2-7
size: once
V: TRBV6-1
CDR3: ASSEAGGFNEQY

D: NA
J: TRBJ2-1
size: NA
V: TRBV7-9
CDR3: ASSLPLRPDEQF

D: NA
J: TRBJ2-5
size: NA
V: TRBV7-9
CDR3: ASSLLDWEETQY

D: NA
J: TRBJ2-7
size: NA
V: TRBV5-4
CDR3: ASSPTGTYEQY

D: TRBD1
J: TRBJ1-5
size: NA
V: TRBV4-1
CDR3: ASSQERTGNQPQH

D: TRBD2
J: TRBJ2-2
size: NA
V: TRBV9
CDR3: ASSVELAENTGELF

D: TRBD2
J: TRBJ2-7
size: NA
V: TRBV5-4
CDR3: ASSFSGETIYEQY

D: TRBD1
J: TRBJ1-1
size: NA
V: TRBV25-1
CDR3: ASSEGTVLVNTEAF

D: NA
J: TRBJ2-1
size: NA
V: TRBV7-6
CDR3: ASSLGKGRAGEQF

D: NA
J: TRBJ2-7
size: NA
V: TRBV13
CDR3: ASSHKDYEQY

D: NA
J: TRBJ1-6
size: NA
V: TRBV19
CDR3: ASNPGTSSYNSPLH

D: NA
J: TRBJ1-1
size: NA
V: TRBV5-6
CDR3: ASSLNLFGRDDEAF

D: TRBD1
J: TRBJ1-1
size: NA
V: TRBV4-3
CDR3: ASSRGTVATEAF

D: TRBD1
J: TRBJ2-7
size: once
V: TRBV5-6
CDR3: ASSSRDSLEQY

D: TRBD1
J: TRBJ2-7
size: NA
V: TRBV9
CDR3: ASSVDQGQGYEQY

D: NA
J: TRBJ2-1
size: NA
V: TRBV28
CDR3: ASRWGANEQF

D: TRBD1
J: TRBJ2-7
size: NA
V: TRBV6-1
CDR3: ASRNRGPSYEQY

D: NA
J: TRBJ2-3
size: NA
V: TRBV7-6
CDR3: ASSPRPASTTFGDTQY

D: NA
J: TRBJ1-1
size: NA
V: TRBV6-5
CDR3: ASSYPRVSEAF

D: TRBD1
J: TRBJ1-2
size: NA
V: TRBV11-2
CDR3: ASSLGQGAQGYT

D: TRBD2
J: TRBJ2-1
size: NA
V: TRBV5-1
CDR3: ASSLEGTRGLSSYNEQF

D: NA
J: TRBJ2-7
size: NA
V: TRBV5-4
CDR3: ASSSHNGQY

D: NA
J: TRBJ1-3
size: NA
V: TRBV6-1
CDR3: ASSGATFSGNTIY

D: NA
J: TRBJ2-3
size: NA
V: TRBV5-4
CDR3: ASSFRLGFEGDTQY

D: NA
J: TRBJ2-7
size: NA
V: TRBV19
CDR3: ASSPYSGYEQY

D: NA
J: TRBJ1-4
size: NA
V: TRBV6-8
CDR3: ASSPIQGGNEKLF

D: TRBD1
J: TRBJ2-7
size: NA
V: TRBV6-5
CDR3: ASSYGTGTGPYEQY

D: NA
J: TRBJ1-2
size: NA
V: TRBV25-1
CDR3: ASSEGGTYGYT

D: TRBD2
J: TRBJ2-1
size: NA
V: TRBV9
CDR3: ASSVVGGVYDNEQF

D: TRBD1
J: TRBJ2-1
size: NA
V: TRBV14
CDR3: ASSQQDRGQNEQF

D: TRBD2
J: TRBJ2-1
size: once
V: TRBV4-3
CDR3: ASSQERSGRIYNEQF

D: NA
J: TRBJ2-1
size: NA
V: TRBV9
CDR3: ASSVDGGREQF